This T cell receptor beta chain was found in a study of read filtering for tumor transcriptome and immune sequencing. Study in general: Among patients, some 17 were male and around 15 female, aged about 45 to 85 (mean approximately 60). TCR-mapped reads were about 4 to 11 million with IR-seq versus about 75 to 1,400 with RNA-seq.

Deletions cut 2 bases from V and 6 bases from J, with 12 bases between. This CDR3 comprises 14 residues. CDR1 and CDR2 from the germline V gene are MGHRA and YSYEKL. This clonotype was found many times. What it binds is not known. Molecular barcoded adaptors covering alpha/delta and beta/gamma chains were used on approximately 400 ng RNA. Using its own MiXCR run on the reads, TCRdb lists one record per CDR3 protein. The repertoire holds more than 35,000 distinct CDR3 sequences, roughly 10% seen once, with approximately 34% in the top ten. Study-wide results and caveats: Sorted CD138-negative bone marrow cells were not purified T cells. Compared with RNA-seq, IR-seq gave much higher clonotype depth and reliability.

The chain has TRBV4-1 and TRBJ2-3, with D perhaps TRBD1 (6 bases). The sequenced material came from a population of CD138-negative cells sorted from bone marrow. The TCR comes from a donor older than 35 with multiple myeloma. CDR3 nucleotides: TGCGCCAGCAGCCAAAGGGGGAATACGGATACGCAGTATTTT. Amino acid sequence: CASSQRGNTDTQYF.